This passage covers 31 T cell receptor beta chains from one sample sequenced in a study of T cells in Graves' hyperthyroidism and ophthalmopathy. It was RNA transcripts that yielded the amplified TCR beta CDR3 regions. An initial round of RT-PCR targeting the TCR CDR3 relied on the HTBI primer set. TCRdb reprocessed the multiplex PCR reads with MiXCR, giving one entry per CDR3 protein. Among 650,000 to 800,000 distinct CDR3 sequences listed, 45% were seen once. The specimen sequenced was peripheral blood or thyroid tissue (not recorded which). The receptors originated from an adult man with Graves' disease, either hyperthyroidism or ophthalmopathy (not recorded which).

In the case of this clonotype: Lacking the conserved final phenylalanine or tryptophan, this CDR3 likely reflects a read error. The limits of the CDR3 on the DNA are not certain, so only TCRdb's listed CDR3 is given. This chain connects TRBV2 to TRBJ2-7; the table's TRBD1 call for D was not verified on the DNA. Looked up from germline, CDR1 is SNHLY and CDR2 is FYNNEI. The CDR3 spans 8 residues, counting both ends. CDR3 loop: CASIGRDR.

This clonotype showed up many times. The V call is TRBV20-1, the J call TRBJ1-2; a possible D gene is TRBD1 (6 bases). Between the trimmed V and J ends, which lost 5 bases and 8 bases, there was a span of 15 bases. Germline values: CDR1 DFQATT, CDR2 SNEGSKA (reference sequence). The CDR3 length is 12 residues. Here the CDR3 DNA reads TGCAGTGCTTCCCGACGGGGGCAGGGCTACACCTTC. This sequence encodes CSASRRGQGYTF.

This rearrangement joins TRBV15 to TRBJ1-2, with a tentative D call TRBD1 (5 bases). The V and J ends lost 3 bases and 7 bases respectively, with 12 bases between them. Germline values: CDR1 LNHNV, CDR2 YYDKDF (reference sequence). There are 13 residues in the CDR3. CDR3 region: CATSSLPGTGYTF. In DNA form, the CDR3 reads TGTGCCACCAGCAGTTTACCAGGGACTGGCTACACCTTC.

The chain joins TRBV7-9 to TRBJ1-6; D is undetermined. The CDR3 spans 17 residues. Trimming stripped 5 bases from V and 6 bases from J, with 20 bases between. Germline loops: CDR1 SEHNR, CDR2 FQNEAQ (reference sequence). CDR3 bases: TGTGCCAGCAGCCTGGCGGGTGGGGATTTATCTAATTCACCCCTCCACTTT. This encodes CASSLAGGDLSNSPLHF.

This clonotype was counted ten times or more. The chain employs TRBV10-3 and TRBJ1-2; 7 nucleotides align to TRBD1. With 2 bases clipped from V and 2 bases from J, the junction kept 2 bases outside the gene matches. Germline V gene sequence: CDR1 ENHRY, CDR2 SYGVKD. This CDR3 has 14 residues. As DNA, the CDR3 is TGTGCCATCAGTGAGACAGGGGCAAACTATGGCTACACCTTC. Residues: CAISETGANYGYTF.

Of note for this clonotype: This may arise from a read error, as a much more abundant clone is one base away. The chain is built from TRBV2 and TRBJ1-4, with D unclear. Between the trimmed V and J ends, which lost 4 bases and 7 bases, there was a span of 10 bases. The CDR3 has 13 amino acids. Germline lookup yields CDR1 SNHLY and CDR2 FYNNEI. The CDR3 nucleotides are TGTGCCAGCAGTGGCTTCGAAGGTGAAAAACTGTTTTTT. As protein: CASSGFEGEKLFF. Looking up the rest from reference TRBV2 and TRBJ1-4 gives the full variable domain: EPEVTQTPSHQVTQMGQEVILRCVPISNHLYFYWYRQILGQKVEFLVSFYNNEISEKSEIFDDQFSVERPDGSNFTLKIRSTKLEDSAMYFCASSGFEGEKLFFGSGTQLSVL.

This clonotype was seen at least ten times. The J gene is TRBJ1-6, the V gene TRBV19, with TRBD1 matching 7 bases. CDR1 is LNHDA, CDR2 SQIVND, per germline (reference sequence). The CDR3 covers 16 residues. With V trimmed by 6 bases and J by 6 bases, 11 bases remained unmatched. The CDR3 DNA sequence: TGTGCCAGTAGCCTTACCGGGACAGTGGGTAATTCACCCCTCCACTTT. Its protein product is CASSLTGTVGNSPLHF.

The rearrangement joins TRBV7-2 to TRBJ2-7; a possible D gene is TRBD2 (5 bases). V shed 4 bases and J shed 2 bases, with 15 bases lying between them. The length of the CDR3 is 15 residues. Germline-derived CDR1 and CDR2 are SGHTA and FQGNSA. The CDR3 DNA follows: TGTGCCAGCAGCTCCCTCAGGCGGGCGCCCTACGAGCAGTACTTC. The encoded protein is CASSSLRRAPYEQYF.

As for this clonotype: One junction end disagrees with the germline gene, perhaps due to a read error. CDR3 sequence reads: CASSQEASYGQYF. Written as DNA, the CDR3 is TGTGCCAGCAGCCAAGAAGCGAGCTACGGGCAGTACTTC. The chain uses TRBV7-9 and TRBJ2-7; no clear D gene. The CDR3 covers 13 residues. Germline CDR1 is SEHNR and CDR2 is FQNEAQ (reference sequence). Filled out from reference TRBV7-9 and TRBJ2-7, the complete variable domain reads DTGVSQNPRHKITKRGQNVTFRCDPISEHNRLYWYRQTLGQGPEFLTYFQNEAQLEKSRLLSDRFSAERPKGSFSTLEIQRTEQGDSAMYLCASSQEASYGQYFGPGTRLTVT.

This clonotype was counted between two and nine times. The DNA for the CDR3 is TGTGCTAGTGGAGCAGGGGCAACTAATGAAAAACTGTTTTTT. It specifies CASGAGATNEKLFF. The rearrangement uses TRBV12-3 or TRBV12-4 and TRBJ1-4; weak D call: TRBD1 (6 bases). This CDR3 has 14 residues.

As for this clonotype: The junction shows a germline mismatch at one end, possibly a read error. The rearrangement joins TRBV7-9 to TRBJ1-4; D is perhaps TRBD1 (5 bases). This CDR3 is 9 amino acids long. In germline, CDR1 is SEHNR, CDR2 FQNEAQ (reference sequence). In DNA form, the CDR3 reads TGTGCCAGCAGCTATACTGCAGGGTTT. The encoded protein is CASSYTAGF. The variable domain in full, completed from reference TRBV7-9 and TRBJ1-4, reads DTGVSQNPRHKITKRGQNVTFRCDPISEHNRLYWYRQTLGQGPEFLTYFQNEAQLEKSRLLSDRFSAERPKGSFSTLEIQRTEQGDSAMYLCASSYTAGFGSGTQLSVL.

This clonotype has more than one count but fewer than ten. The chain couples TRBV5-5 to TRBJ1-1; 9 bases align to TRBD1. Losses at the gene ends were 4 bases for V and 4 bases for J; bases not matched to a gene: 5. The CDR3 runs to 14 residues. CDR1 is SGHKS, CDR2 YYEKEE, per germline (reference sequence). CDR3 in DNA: TGTGCCAGCAGCGTACTACAGGGGGCCACTGAAGCTTTCTTT. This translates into CASSVLQGATEAFF.

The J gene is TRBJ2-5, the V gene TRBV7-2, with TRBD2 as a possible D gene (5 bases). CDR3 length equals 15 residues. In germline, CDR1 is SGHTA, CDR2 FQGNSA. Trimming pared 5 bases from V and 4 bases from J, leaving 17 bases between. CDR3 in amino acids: CASSQLRAARETQYF. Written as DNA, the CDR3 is TGTGCCAGCAGCCAATTGAGGGCGGCCCGAGAGACCCAGTACTTC.

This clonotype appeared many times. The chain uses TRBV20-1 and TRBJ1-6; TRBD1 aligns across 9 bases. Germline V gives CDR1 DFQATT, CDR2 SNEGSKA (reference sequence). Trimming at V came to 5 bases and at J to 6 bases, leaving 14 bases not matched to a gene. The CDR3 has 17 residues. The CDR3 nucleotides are TGCAGTGCTGGGCCGACCGGGACAGGGTTTTTTAATTCACCCCTCCACTTT. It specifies CSAGPTGTGFFNSPLHF.

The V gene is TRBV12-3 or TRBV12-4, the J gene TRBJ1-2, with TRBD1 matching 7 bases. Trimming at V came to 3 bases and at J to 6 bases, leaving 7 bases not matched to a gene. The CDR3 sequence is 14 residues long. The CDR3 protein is CASSLGGGNDGYTF. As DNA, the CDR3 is TGTGCCAGCAGTTTGGGAGGGGGCAATGATGGCTACACCTTC.

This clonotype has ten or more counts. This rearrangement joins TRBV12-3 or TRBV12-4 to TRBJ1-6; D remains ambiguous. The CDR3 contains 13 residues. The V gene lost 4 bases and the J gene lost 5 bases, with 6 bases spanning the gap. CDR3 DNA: TGTGCCAGCAGTTCTCTGGATAATTCACCCCTCCACTTT. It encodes CASSSLDNSPLHF.

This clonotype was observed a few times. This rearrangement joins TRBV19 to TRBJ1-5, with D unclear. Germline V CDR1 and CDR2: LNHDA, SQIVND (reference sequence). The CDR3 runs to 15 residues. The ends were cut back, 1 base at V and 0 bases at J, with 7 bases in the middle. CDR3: CASSIVGHSNQPQHF. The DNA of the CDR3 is TGTGCCAGTAGTATAGTCGGCCATAGCAATCAGCCCCAGCATTTT.

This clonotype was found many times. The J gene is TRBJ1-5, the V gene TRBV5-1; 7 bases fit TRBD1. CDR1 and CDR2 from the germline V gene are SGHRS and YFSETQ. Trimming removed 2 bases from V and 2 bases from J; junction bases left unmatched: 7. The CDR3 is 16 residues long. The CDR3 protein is CASSFGQDRRNQPQHF. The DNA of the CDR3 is TGCGCCAGCAGCTTCGGCCAGGACAGGCGCAATCAGCCCCAGCATTTT. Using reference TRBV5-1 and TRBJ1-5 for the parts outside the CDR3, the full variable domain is KAGVTQTPRYLIKTRGQQVTLSCSPISGHRSVSWYQQTPGQGLQFLFEYFSETQRNKGNFPGRFSGRQFSNSRSEMNVSTLELGDSALYLCASSFGQDRRNQPQHFGDGTRLSIL.

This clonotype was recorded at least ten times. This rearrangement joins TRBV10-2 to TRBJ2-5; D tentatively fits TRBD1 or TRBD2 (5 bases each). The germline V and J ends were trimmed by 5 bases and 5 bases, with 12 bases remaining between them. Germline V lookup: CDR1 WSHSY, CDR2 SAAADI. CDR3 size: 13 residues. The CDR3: CASSSPGAETQYF. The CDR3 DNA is TGCGCCAGCAGTTCTCCCGGGGCCGAGACCCAGTACTTC.

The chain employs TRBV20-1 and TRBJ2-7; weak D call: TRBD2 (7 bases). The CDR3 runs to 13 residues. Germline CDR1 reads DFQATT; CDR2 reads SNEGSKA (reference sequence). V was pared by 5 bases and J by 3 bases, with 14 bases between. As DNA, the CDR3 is TGCAGTGCTGAGGCGGGGGCCGACTACGAGCAGTACTTC. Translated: CSAEAGADYEQYF.

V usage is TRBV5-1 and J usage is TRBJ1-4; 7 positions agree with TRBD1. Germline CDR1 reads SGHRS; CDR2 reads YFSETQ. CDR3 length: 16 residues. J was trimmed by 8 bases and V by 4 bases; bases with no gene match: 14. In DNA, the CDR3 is TGCGCCAGCAGCCAGCCCGACAGGGATTGGTCCGAAAAACTGTTTTTT. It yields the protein CASSQPDRDWSEKLFF.

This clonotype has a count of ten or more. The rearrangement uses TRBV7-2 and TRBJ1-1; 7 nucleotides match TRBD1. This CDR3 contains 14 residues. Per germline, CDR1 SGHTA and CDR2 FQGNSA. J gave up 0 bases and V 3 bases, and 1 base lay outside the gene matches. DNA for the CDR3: TGTGCCAGCAGCTTCGACAGGGTGAACACTGAAGCTTTCTTT. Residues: CASSFDRVNTEAFF.

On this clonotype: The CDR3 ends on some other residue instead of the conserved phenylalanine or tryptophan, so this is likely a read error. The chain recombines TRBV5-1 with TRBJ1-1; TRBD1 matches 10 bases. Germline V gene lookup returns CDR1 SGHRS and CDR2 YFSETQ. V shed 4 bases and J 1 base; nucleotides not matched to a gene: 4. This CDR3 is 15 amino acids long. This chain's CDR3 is CASSRQGARNTEAFL. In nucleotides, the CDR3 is TGCGCCAGCAGCCGACAGGGGGCGAGGAACACTGAAGCTTTCCTT.

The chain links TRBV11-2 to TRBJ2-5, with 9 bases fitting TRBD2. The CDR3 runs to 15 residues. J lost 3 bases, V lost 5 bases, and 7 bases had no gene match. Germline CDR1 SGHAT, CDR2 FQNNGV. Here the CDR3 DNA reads TGTGCCAGCAGCGGACTAGCGAGCGGGAAAGAGACCCAGTACTTC. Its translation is CASSGLASGKETQYF.

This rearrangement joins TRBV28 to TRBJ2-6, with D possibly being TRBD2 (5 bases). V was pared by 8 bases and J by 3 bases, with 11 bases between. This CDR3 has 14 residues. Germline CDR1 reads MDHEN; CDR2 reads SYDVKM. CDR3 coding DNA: TGTGCCAGCTCGGCGGGCTTTGGGGCCAACGTCCTGACTTTC. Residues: CASSAGFGANVLTF.

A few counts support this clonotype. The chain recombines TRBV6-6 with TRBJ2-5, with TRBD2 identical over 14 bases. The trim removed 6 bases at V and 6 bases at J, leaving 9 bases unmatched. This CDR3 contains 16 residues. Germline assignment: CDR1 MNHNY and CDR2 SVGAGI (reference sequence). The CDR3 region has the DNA TGTGCCAGCAGCCACGCCCGGACTAGCGGGGGGAAGACCCAGTACTTC. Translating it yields CASSHARTSGGKTQYF.

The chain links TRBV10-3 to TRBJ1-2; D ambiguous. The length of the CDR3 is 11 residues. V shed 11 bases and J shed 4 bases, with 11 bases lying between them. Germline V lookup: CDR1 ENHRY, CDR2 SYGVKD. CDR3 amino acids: CASGASYGYTF. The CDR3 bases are TGTGCCTCGGGCGCGAGCTATGGCTACACCTTC.

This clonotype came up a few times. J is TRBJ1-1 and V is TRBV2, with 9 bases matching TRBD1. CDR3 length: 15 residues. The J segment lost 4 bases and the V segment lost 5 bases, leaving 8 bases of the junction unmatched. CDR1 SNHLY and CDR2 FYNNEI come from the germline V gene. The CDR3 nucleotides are TGTGCCAGCAGTACCTCCGGGACAGGGTTCACTGAAGCTTTCTTT. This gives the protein CASSTSGTGFTEAFF. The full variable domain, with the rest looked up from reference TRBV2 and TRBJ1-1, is EPEVTQTPSHQVTQMGQEVILRCVPISNHLYFYWYRQILGQKVEFLVSFYNNEISEKSEIFDDQFSVERPDGSNFTLKIRSTKLEDSAMYFCASSTSGTGFTEAFFGQGTRLTVV.

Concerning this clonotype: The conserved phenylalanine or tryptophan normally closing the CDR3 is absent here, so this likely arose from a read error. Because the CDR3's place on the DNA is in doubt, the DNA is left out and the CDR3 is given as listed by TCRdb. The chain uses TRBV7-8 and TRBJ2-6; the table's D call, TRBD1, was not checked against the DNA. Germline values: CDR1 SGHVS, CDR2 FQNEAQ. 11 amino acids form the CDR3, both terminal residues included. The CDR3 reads CASSFKTGLTY.

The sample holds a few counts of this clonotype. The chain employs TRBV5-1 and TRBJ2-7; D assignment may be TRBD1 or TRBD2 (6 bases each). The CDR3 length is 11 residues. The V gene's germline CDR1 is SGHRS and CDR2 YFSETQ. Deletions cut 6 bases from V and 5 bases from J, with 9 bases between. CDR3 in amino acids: CASTGANEQYF. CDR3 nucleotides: TGCGCCAGCACGGGGGCCAACGAGCAGTACTTC.

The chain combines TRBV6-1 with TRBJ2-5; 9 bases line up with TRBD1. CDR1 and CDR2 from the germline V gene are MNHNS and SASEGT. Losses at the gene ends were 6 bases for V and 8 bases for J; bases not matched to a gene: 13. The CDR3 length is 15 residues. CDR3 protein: CASRERTGAEGTQYF. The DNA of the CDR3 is TGTGCCAGCAGAGAAAGGACAGGGGCGGAAGGAACCCAGTACTTC.